The clone carrying this T cell receptor beta chain was counted between two and nine times. The target antigen is unknown. The data were taken from a study of vaccination effects on CD4 cells after COVID-19. Clones were read by immunoSEQ multiplex PCR, and TCRdb kept only the in-frame ones, dropping some. The sample consists of under 85,000 clones, approximately 74% of them appearing once. This CDR3 is 13 amino acids long. Germline CDR1 MNHEY, CDR2 SVGEGT. V lost 4 bases, J lost 2 bases, and 9 bases lay in between. Viral peptide pool expansion of antigen-specific CD4+ T cells preceded sequencing in the ViraFEST assay. It was after roughly ten days of culture that CD4+ T cells were isolated. Vaccine recipients, nucleocapsid antibody negative, had no prior SARS-CoV-2 infection. A half-medium replacement with IL-2 medium was carried out on days 3 and 7.

The sequencing here drew on CD4+ T cells from PBMCs cultured with HCoV-229E spike peptides, taken before COVID-19 vaccination. The chain is built from TRBV6-2 or TRBV6-3 and TRBJ2-7; D remains ambiguous. The source of this sequence is a human donor who received a COVID-19 vaccine. The CDR3 coding sequence is TGTGCCAGCAGTTTATACCGGGCCTACGAGCAGTACGTC. It specifies CASSLYRAYEQYV.